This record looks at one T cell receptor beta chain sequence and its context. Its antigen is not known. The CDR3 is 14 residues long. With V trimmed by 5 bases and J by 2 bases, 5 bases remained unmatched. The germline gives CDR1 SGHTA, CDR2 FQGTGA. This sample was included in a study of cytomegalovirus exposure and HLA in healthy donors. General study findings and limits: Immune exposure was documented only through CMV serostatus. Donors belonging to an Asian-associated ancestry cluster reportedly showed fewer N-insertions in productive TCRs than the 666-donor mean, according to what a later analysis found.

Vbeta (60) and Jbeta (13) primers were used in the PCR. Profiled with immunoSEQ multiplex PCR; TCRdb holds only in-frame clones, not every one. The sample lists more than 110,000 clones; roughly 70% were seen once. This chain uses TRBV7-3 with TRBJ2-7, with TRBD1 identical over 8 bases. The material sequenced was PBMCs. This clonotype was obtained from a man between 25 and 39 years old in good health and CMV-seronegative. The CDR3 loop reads CASSPGGGAYEQYF. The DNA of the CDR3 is TGTGCCAGCAGCCCAGGGGGCGGCGCCTACGAGCAGTACTTC.